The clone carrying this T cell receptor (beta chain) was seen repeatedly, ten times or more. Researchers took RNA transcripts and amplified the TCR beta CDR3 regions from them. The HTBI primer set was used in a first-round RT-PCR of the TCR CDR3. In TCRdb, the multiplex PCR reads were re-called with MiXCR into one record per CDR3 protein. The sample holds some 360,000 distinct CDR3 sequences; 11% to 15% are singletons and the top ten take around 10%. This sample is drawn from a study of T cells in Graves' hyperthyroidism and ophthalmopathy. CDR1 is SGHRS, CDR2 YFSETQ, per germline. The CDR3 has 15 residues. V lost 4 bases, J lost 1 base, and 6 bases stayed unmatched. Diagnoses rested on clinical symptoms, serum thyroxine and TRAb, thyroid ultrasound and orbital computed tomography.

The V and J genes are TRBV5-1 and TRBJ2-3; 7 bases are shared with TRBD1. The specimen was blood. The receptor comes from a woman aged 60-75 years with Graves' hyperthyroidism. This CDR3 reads CASSISDRRTDTQYF. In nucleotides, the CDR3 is TGCGCCAGCAGCATCTCGGACAGGCGCACAGATACGCAGTATTTT.